The subject of this entry is one TCR beta chain. Trimming shortened V by 3 bases and J by 9 bases, and 11 bases separated the two germline ends. The CDR3 consists of 12 residues. CDR1 is MNHNS and CDR2 is SASEGT in the germline V gene. Analysis of PBMCs was direct, with no culture step. The sample belongs to a study of neoadjuvant anti-PD-1 for oral cavity cancer. Whole-study context: Patients without progression received a fourth nivolumab dose around day 43, then surgical resection on days 50-56.

The repertoire was sequenced with immunoSEQ multiplex PCR; TCRdb's copy has only in-frame clones and lacks some. The table shows approximately 72,000 clones, with around four fifths occurring only once. This chain joins TRBV6-1 and TRBJ1-2; TRBD1 is a possible D gene (5 bases). This TCR came from a person between 40 and 79 years old with oral cavity squamous cell carcinoma. The source was PBMCs, collected before nivolumab (anti-PD-1) treatment. CDR3 protein: CASSDLGERYTF. The CDR3 region has the DNA TGTGCCAGCAGTGATTTAGGGGAGCGCTACACCTTC.